The 30 T cell receptor beta chains reported below all come from one sample, sequenced in a study of T cell responses to AZD1222 COVID-19 vaccine. Sequencing used immunoSEQ multiplex PCR; TCRdb keeps in-frame clones, though not all of them. The data show over 110,000 clones, around nine tenths seen once. The source was peripheral blood, collected on day 0 of AZD1222 vaccination. The receptors shown here come from an adult in good health.

This clone was found once. This chain joins TRBV5-8 and TRBJ1-1; no definite D call. The V and J ends lost 0 bases and 6 bases respectively, with 12 bases between them. Germline values: CDR1 SGHTS, CDR2 YDEGEE. The CDR3 has 14 residues. CDR3 residues: CASSLAGLPPEAFF. CDR3 bases: TGTGCCAGCAGCTTGGCAGGCTTACCACCTGAAGCTTTCTTT.

Here the CDR3 DNA reads TGTGCCAGCAGTTATAACACCGGGGAGCTGTTTTTT. Amino acids: CASSYNTGELFF. The rearrangement links TRBV27 to TRBJ2-2; D unresolved. Trimming left V 4 bases short and J 2 bases short, with 2 bases between. This CDR3 is built from 12 residues. CDR1 is MNHEY and CDR2 is SMNVEV in the germline V gene (reference sequence).

This clone was seen more than once but under ten times. The V call is TRBV11-3, the J call TRBJ1-4; unclear D gene. The length of the CDR3 is 12 residues. Germline CDR1 reads SGHNT; CDR2 reads YENEEA. V was clipped by 5 bases and J by 6 bases, with 7 bases between them. CDR3 DNA sequence: TGTGCCAGCAGCGGATTTCATGAAAAACTGTTTTTT. Translating it yields CASSGFHEKLFF.

The chain recombines TRBV9 with TRBJ2-5; 7 bases line up with TRBD2. Germline V gives CDR1 SGDLS, CDR2 YYNGEE. Trimming at V came to 4 bases and at J to 0 bases, leaving 18 bases not matched to a gene. CDR3 length equals 19 residues. Here the CDR3 DNA reads TGTGCCAGCAGCCACCCCGGGGGGTTACAGCGCCAGTACCAAGAGACCCAGTACTTC. Encoded protein: CASSHPGGLQRQYQETQYF.

This chain uses TRBV7-3 with TRBJ2-3; 10 bases agree with TRBD2. After removal of 3 bases from V and 0 bases from J, the junction contained 0 bases not matched to a gene. This CDR3 region has 15 residues. Looked up from germline, CDR1 is SGHTA and CDR2 is FQGTGA. The CDR3 DNA sequence: TGTGCCAGCAGCTTGACTAGCGGGAGCACAGATACGCAGTATTTT. Protein product: CASSLTSGSTDTQYF.

This rearrangement joins TRBV19 to TRBJ1-5; D remains unclear. The CDR3 is made up of 13 amino acids. In germline, CDR1 is LNHDA, CDR2 SQIVND (reference sequence). With 3 bases removed from V and 9 bases from J, the gap between germline ends came to 12 bases. This chain's CDR3 is CASSISGFRPQHF. In nucleotides, the CDR3 is TGTGCCAGTAGTATTTCCGGGTTCCGGCCCCAGCATTTT.

This clone was observed a single time. The V call is TRBV19, the J call TRBJ1-2; D not certain. V lost 7 bases and J 0 bases, leaving 12 bases between the germline ends. The CDR3 sequence is 14 residues long. The germline gives CDR1 LNHDA, CDR2 SQIVND (reference sequence). The CDR3 sequence: CASTDGKANYGYTF. The CDR3 bases are TGTGCCAGTACTGACGGGAAGGCTAACTATGGCTACACCTTC.

The chain carries TRBV11-3 and TRBJ2-1, with D possibly matching TRBD2 (6 bases). The CDR3 has 19 amino acids. Germline V gene lookup returns CDR1 SGHNT and CDR2 YENEEA. Between the trimmed V and J ends, which lost 0 bases and 0 bases, there was a span of 18 bases. In nucleotides, the CDR3 is TGTGCCAGCAGCTTAGATCGGGCCTTACGACTAGACTCCTACAATGAGCAGTTCTTC. This encodes CASSLDRALRLDSYNEQFF.

The chain recombines TRBV18 with TRBJ1-5; D possibly corresponds to TRBD1 (5 bases). With 1 base removed from V and 9 bases from J, the gap between germline ends came to 16 bases. This CDR3 is built from 15 residues. CDR1 KGHSH and CDR2 LQKENI come from the germline V gene. The CDR3 nucleotides read TGTGCCAGCTCACCACGTGCGGGGGAATCTCGGCCCCAGCATTTT. This translates into CASSPRAGESRPQHF.

The chain is built from TRBV5-5 and TRBJ2-3; 14 bases map to TRBD2. With 4 bases clipped from V and 3 bases from J, the junction kept 4 bases outside the gene matches. The CDR3 runs 16 residues. Germline lookup yields CDR1 SGHKS and CDR2 YYEKEE (reference sequence). CDR3 protein: CASSAGTSGRTDTQYF. The CDR3 DNA is TGTGCCAGCAGCGCCGGGACTAGCGGGAGAACAGATACGCAGTATTTT.

V usage is TRBV4-3 and J usage is TRBJ2-3; the match to TRBD2 covers 10 bases. The germline V gene encodes CDR1 LGHNA and CDR2 YSLEER. This CDR3 is 16 amino acids long. V dropped 2 bases and J dropped 4; count of bases not matched to a gene: 6. The CDR3 region is CASSQRLAGVPDTQYF. The CDR3 nucleotides read TGCGCCAGCAGCCAACGCCTAGCGGGAGTACCAGATACGCAGTATTTT.

The chain employs TRBV5-1 and TRBJ2-3; the D gene is possibly TRBD2 (6 bases). This CDR3 has 15 residues. Trimming left V 0 bases short and J 5 bases short, with 13 bases between. Germline-derived CDR1 and CDR2 are SGHRS and YFSETQ. The CDR3 region has the DNA TGCGCCAGCAGCTTGGCAGAGCTAGCGCGAGATACGCAGTATTTT. It is translated as CASSLAELARDTQYF.

The chain recombines TRBV5-1 with TRBJ2-3; D may be TRBD2 (7 bases). Germline values: CDR1 SGHRS, CDR2 YFSETQ. The CDR3 is 15 residues long. Trimming left V 4 bases short and J 5 bases short, with 17 bases between. CDR3 residues: CASSLSMGGGDTQYF. CDR3 DNA sequence: TGCGCCAGCAGCCTTTCCATGGGAGGGGGAGATACGCAGTATTTT.

The V and J genes are TRBV7-9 and TRBJ1-5, with D uncertain. Deletions cut 0 bases from V and 6 bases from J, with 6 bases between. The CDR3 spans 13 residues. The germline V gene encodes CDR1 SEHNR and CDR2 FQNEAQ (reference sequence). CDR3 residues: CASSLAWGQPQHF. CDR3 sequence (DNA): TGTGCCAGCAGCTTAGCGTGGGGTCAGCCCCAGCATTTT.

J is TRBJ2-7 and V is TRBV19; no clear D gene. The V and J ends lost 8 bases and 6 bases respectively, with 11 bases between them. The CDR3 consists of 11 residues. The germline CDR1 and CDR2 sequences are LNHDA and SQIVND (reference sequence). For the CDR3, the DNA is TGTGCCAGTGGTCCACGGACCGAGCAGTACTTC. Translated: CASGPRTEQYF.

This clone was observed a single time. The rearrangement joins TRBV5-1 to TRBJ2-7; 7 nucleotides agree with TRBD2. The V segment lost 6 bases and the J segment 7 bases; nucleotides outside the gene matches: 22. This CDR3 has 17 amino acids. In germline, CDR1 is SGHRS, CDR2 YFSETQ. CDR3 sequence reads: CASTSRVSGGPGGEQYF. The CDR3 bases are TGCGCCAGCACCTCAAGAGTTAGCGGAGGGCCCGGGGGGGAGCAGTACTTC.

In DNA form, the CDR3 reads TGTGCCAGCAGCAGCTACAGGGGGCCCACCGGGGAGCTGTTTTTT. Its translation: CASSSYRGPTGELFF. The chain joins TRBV5-6 to TRBJ2-2; 9 bases are shared with TRBD1. The CDR3 extends over 15 amino acids. The germline V gene has CDR1 SGHDT and CDR2 YYEEEE. Trimming at V came to 4 bases and at J to 4 bases, leaving 5 bases not matched to a gene.

V and J are TRBV7-8 and TRBJ1-4; unclear D gene. Trimming cost V 5 bases and J 8 bases, with 21 bases left between them. There are 16 residues in the CDR3. In germline, CDR1 is SGHVS, CDR2 FQNEAQ. The chain's CDR3 is CASSADRRRGYEKLFF. For the CDR3, the DNA is TGTGCCAGCAGCGCGGACCGTCGAAGAGGCTACGAAAAACTGTTTTTT.

This clone was counted a few times. The V gene is TRBV19, the J gene TRBJ2-7, with TRBD1 identical over 7 bases. V lost 4 bases and J lost 5; bases outside the gene matches: 5. Germline CDR1 LNHDA, CDR2 SQIVND (reference sequence). The CDR3 contains 13 residues. This chain's CDR3 is CASSTRQGDEQYF. The CDR3 DNA sequence: TGTGCCAGTAGTACAAGACAGGGTGACGAGCAGTACTTC.

CDR3 in DNA: TGTGCCAGCAGTCCGAGGGGAGGCCCAGGAAACTACAATGAGCAGTTCTTC. It yields the protein CASSPRGGPGNYNEQFF. J is TRBJ2-1 and V is TRBV11-3; maybe TRBD2 (6 bases). V shed 6 bases and J shed 3 bases, with 21 bases lying between them. The length of the CDR3 is 17 residues. In germline, CDR1 is SGHNT, CDR2 YENEEA.

The CDR3 bases are TGTGCCAGCAGTTTAGACCTCCGGACGCACCACTACGAGCAGTACTTC. It codes for CASSLDLRTHHYEQYF. This chain links TRBV28 with TRBJ2-7, with unresolved D. The V end was cut by 2 bases, the J end by 3 bases, with 17 bases between. The germline CDR1 and CDR2 sequences are MDHEN and SYDVKM. The CDR3 has 16 residues.

The chain is built from TRBV7-3 and TRBJ2-2, with D unclear. Trimming stripped 4 bases from V and 4 bases from J, with 10 bases between. The CDR3 is 14 amino acids. CDR1 and CDR2 from the germline V gene are SGHTA and FQGTGA. This CDR3 is CASSSKGATGELFF. The CDR3 region has the DNA TGTGCCAGCAGCTCTAAGGGTGCCACCGGGGAGCTGTTTTTT.

The DNA for the CDR3 is TGTGCCAGCAGCTTTAGTGGGGAGCGGCACGAGCAGTACTTC. Encoded protein: CASSFSGERHEQYF. The V and J genes are TRBV7-2 and TRBJ2-7; tentative D call: TRBD2 (5 bases). The CDR3 extends over 14 amino acids. Between the trimmed V and J ends, which lost 3 bases and 5 bases, there was a span of 14 bases. Germline CDR1 is SGHTA and CDR2 is FQGNSA.

This clone was counted a few times. The rearrangement uses TRBV6-5 and TRBJ1-5, with unresolved D. Germline CDR1 and CDR2: MNHEY and SVGAGI. V was clipped by 6 bases and J by 5 bases, with 14 bases between them. The CDR3 is 14 amino acids. CDR3 nucleotide sequence: TGTGCCAGCAGACCCGACAAAGTCTATCAGCCCCAGCATTTT. Protein product: CASRPDKVYQPQHF.

The chain has TRBV28 and TRBJ1-6, with D hard to call. CDR1 and CDR2 (germline): MDHEN, SYDVKM. CDR3 length: 15 residues. The germline V and J ends were trimmed by 4 bases and 10 bases, with 17 bases remaining between them. CDR3 nucleotides: TGTGCCAGCAGTTCTCCCCGAGGGCCGGAGTCACCCCTCCACTTT. Amino acid sequence: CASSSPRGPESPLHF.

V gene TRBV7-2 combines with J gene TRBJ1-5; TRBD1 matches at 7 bases. Germline CDR1 SGHTA, CDR2 FQGNSA. Trimming took 2 bases from V and 6 from J; bases not matched to a gene: 7. The CDR3 runs to 15 residues. This chain's CDR3 is CASSLRQGGGQPQHF. The CDR3, as DNA: TGTGCCAGCAGCTTAAGACAGGGCGGAGGTCAGCCCCAGCATTTT.

Regarding this clone: Germline and junction disagree at one end, which may indicate a read error. The chain combines TRBV7-9 with TRBJ2-7; D remains unclear. The CDR3 is 15 amino acids. The V gene's germline CDR1 is SEHNR and CDR2 FQNEAQ (reference sequence). The CDR3 here is CASSLEGSFSHEQYF. DNA for the CDR3: TGTGCCAGCAGCTTAGAGGGTTCGTTCTCCCACGAGCAGTACTTC. Based on the CDR3 plus reference TRBV7-9 and TRBJ2-7, the full variable domain is DTGVSQNPRHKITKRGQNVTFRCDPISEHNRLYWYRQTLGQGPEFLTYFQNEAQLEKSRLLSDRFSAERPKGSFSTLEIQRTEQGDSAMYLCASSLEGSFSHEQYFGPGTRLTVT.

This chain connects TRBV5-5 to TRBJ2-5; a weak D match, TRBD2 (5 bases). The V and J ends lost 7 bases and 5 bases respectively, with 15 bases between them. Germline CDR1 is SGHKS and CDR2 is YYEKEE (reference sequence). CDR3 length: 13 residues. The CDR3 nucleotides are TGTGCCAGCGGGAAGAGCCCGGGGGAGACCCAGTACTTC. Amino acid sequence: CASGKSPGETQYF.

V is TRBV6-5 and J is TRBJ1-2, with 9 bases that match TRBD1. Looked up from germline, CDR1 is MNHEY and CDR2 is SVGAGI. This CDR3 comprises 14 residues. V shed 4 bases, J shed 4 bases, and the junction held 4 bases outside the gene matches. In nucleotides, the CDR3 is TGTGCCAGCAGTTCGACGACAGGGGGCTATGGCTACACCTTC. It translates to CASSSTTGGYGYTF.

This clone was detected only once. The V and J genes are TRBV30 and TRBJ1-3, with D uncertain. Germline-derived CDR1 and CDR2 are GTSNPN and SVGIG (reference sequence). The CDR3 totals 15 residues. The ends were cut back, 3 bases at V and 0 bases at J, with 12 bases in the middle. The CDR3 spells CAWRPDRLSGNTIYF. Here the CDR3 DNA reads TGTGCCTGGAGGCCGGACCGACTCTCTGGAAACACCATATATTTT.